Sequencing of this T cell receptor (beta chain) was carried out in a study of cytomegalovirus exposure and HLA in healthy donors. As for this clone: Its specificity is unknown.

PCR involved 60 Vbeta and 13 Jbeta primers. Produced via immunoSEQ multiplex PCR; TCRdb's table is partial and in-frame only. The sample has around 99,000 clones, over 65% seen once. Overall study results and limits: In a later analysis, a genetic analysis reported fewer productive-TCR N-insertions in an Asian-associated ancestry cluster than the cohort average. The listing of fewer than 200 TCR beta chains classed them as cytomegalovirus-associated.

V lost 0 bases to trimming and J lost 1 base, with 6 bases between them. Germline assignment: CDR1 SGHRS and CDR2 YFSETQ. This CDR3 comprises 14 residues. The sequence was obtained from a man in his forties in good health and CMV-seronegative. The sequenced material came from PBMCs. J is TRBJ2-3 and V is TRBV5-1; D is unclear. CDR3: CASSLVPGTDTQYF. In DNA, the CDR3 is TGCGCCAGCAGCTTGGTTCCGGGCACAGATACGCAGTATTTT.